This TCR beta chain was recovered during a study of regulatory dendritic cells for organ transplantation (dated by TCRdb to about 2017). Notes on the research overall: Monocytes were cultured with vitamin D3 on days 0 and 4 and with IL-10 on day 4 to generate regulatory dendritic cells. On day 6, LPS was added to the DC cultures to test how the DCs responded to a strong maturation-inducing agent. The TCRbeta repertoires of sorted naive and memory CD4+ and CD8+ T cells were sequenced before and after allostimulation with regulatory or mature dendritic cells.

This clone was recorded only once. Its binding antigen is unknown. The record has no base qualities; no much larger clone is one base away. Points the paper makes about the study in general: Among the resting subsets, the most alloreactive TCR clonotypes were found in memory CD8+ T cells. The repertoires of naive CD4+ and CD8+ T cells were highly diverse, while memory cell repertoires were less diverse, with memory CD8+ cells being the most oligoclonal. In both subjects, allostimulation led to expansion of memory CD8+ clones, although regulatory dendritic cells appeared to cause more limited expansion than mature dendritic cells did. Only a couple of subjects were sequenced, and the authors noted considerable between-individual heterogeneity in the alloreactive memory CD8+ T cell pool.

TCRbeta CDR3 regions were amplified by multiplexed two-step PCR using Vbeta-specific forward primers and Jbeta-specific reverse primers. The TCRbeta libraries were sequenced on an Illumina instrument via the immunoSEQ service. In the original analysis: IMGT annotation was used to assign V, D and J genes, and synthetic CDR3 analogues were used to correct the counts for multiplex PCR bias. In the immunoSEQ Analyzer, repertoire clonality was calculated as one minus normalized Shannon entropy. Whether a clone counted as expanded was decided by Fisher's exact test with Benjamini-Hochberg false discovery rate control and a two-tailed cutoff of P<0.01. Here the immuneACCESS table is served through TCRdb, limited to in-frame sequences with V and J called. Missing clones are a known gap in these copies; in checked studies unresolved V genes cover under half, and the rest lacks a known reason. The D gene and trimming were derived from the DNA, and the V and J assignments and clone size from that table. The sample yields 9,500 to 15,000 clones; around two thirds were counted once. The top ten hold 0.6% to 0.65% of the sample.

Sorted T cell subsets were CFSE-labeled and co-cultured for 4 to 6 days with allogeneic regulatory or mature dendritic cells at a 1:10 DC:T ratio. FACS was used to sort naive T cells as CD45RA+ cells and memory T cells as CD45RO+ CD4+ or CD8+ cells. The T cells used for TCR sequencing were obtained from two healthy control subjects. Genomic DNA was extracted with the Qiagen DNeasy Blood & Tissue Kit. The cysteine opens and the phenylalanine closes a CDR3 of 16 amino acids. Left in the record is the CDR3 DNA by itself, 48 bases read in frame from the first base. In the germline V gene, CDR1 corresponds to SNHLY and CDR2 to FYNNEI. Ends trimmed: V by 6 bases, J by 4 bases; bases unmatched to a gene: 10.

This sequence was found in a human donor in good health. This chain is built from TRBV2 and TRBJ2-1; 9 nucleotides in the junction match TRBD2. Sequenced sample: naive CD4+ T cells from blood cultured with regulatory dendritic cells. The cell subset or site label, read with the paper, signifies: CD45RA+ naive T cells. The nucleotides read TGTGCCAGCAGCCGAATCGGCGGGGGGGGATACAATGAGCAGTTCTTC. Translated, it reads CASSRIGGGGYNEQFF.